The 8 T cell receptor beta chains in this list originate from one sample, sequenced in a study of T cells after yellow fever vaccination. TCRdb analysed the 5' RACE reads with MiXCR anew, one entry per CDR3 protein. This sample carries some 560,000 distinct CDR3 sequences, about a fifth of them seen once, and the ten largest clones take 14%. Sequences were derived from PBMCs, sampled 15 days after the yellow fever booster vaccination. Receptors originate from a man in his thirties or forties who received the YFV17D yellow fever vaccine.

The V and J genes are TRBV5-1 and TRBJ2-7, with TRBD2 matching 7 bases. Germline CDR1 is SGHRS and CDR2 is YFSETQ. V shed 0 bases, J shed 0 bases, and the junction held 3 bases outside the gene matches. This CDR3 comprises 15 residues. The CDR3 loop is CASSLEAGTSYEQYF. DNA of the CDR3: TGCGCCAGCAGCTTGGAAGCGGGGACCTCCTACGAGCAGTACTTC.

This clonotype has at least ten counts. A read error may produce the germline difference seen at one junction end. The chain couples TRBV5-1 to TRBJ1-5, with 11 bases lining up with TRBD1. The germline V gene has CDR1 SGHRS and CDR2 YFSETQ. The CDR3 sequence is 15 residues long. CDR3 coding DNA: TGTGCCAGCAGTCTCGGGACAGGGGGAAATCAGCCCCAGCATTTT. Protein product: CASSLGTGGNQPQHF.

This chain connects TRBV28 to TRBJ1-5, with 7 positions matching TRBD1. V lost 11 bases and J lost 0; bases outside the gene matches: 19. CDR1 is MDHEN and CDR2 is SYDVKM in the germline V gene. The CDR3 totals 18 residues. The CDR3: CAVDVLRDSYDSNQPQHF. The DNA for the CDR3 is TGTGCCGTTGACGTTTTACGGGACAGTTACGATAGCAATCAGCCCCAGCATTTT.

This clonotype was counted a few times. This rearrangement joins TRBV5-1 to TRBJ2-1; 9 bases agree with TRBD2. Looked up from germline, CDR1 is SGHRS and CDR2 is YFSETQ. The CDR3 loop spans 15 amino acids. V gave up 4 bases and J gave up 7 bases; unmatched junction bases: 9. CDR3 region: CASSGLAGTENEQFF. The CDR3 nucleotides are TGCGCCAGCAGCGGGCTAGCGGGAACTGAAAATGAGCAGTTCTTC.

The chain couples TRBV7-9 to TRBJ2-6; no clear D. The CDR3 has 13 residues. Germline V gives CDR1 SEHNR, CDR2 FQNEAQ (reference sequence). Trimming stripped 7 bases from V and 4 bases from J, with 8 bases between. CDR3 region: CASIRTGANVLTF. CDR3 nucleotide sequence: TGTGCCAGCATCCGCACAGGGGCCAACGTCCTGACTTTC.

This clonotype appeared a few times. The chain is built from TRBV20-1 and TRBJ1-4; D uncertain. Trimming stripped 0 bases from V and 10 bases from J, with 18 bases between. There are 15 residues in the CDR3. The germline V gene has CDR1 DFQATT and CDR2 SNEGSKA (reference sequence). The CDR3 region has the DNA TGCAGTGCTAGAGATAGCGGAGGGCAGACGGGAAAACTGTTTTTT. The encoded protein is CSARDSGGQTGKLFF.

J is TRBJ2-2 and V is TRBV25-1; perhaps TRBD1 as D (6 bases). The CDR3 loop spans 15 amino acids. The germline V gene has CDR1 MGHDK and CDR2 SYGVNS. The V end lost 4 bases, the J end lost 4 bases, and 13 bases lay between the germline ends. This CDR3 reads CASSGTIRGTGELFF. CDR3 in DNA: TGTGCCAGCAGTGGAACCATCAGGGGCACCGGGGAGCTGTTTTTT. Complete variable domain (other parts from reference TRBV25-1 and TRBJ2-2): EADIYQTPRYLVIGTGKKITLECSQTMGHDKMYWYQQDPGMELHLIHYSYGVNSTEKGDLSSESTVSRIRTEHFPLTLESARPSHTSQYLCASSGTIRGTGELFFGEGSRLTVL.

This clonotype was seen a handful of times. J is TRBJ2-7 and V is TRBV6-6, with 8 bases that match TRBD1. J was trimmed by 2 bases and V by 5 bases; bases with no gene match: 2. The CDR3 consists of 13 residues. Germline assignment: CDR1 MNHNY and CDR2 SVGAGI (reference sequence). The CDR3 region is CASSHRGTYEQYF. The DNA of the CDR3 is TGTGCCAGCAGTCACAGGGGGACCTACGAGCAGTACTTC.